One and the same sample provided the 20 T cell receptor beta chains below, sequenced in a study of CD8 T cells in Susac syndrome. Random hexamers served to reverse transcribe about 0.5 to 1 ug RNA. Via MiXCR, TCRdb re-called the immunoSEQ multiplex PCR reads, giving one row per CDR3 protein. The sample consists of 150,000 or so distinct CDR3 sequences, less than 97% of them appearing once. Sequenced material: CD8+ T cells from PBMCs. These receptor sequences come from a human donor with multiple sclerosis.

CDR3 sequence reads: CASSYDRRQMNTEAFF. CDR3 in DNA: TGTGCCAGCAGCTACGACCGGCGGCAAATGAACACTGAAGCTTTCTTT. This chain links TRBV5-6 with TRBJ1-1, with no clear D. CDR3 size: 16 residues. V was trimmed by 3 bases and J by 0 bases, leaving 15 bases between them. Germline assignment: CDR1 SGHDT and CDR2 YYEEEE.

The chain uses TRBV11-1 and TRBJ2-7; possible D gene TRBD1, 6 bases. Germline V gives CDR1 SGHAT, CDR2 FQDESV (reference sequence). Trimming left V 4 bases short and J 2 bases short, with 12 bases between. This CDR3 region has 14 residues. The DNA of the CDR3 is TGTGCCAGCAGCTGGACCAGGGGCACCTACGAGCAGTACGTC. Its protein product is CASSWTRGTYEQYV.

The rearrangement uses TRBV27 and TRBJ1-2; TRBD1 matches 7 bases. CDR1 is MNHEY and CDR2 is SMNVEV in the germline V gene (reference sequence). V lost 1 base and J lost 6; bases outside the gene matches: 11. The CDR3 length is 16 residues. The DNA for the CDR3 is TGTGCCAGCAGTTTATACCCCGTGCCAGGGGGGGATGGCTACACCTTC. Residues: CASSLYPVPGGDGYTF.

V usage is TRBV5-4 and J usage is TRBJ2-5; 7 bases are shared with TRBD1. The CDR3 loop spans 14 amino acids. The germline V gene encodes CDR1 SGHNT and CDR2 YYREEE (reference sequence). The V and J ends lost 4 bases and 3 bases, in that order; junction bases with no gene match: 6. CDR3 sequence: CASSPTGPKETQYF. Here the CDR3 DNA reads TGTGCCAGCAGCCCGACAGGGCCAAAAGAGACCCAGTACTTC.

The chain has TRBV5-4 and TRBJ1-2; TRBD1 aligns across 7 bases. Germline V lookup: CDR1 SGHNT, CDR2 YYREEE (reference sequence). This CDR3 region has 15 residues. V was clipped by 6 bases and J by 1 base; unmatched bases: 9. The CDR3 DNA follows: TGTGCCAGCACCGTTGGACAGGCGTATAACTATGGCTACACCTTC. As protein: CASTVGQAYNYGYTF.

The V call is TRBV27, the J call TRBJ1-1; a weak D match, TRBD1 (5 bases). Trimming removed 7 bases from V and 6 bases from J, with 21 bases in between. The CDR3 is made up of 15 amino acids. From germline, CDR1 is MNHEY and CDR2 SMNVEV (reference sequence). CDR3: CASNERGRSPSEAFF. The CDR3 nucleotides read TGTGCCAGCAATGAGAGGGGTAGGAGCCCGTCTGAAGCTTTCTTT.

Here the CDR3 reads CASRPGESGANVLTF. The CDR3 bases are TGTGCCAGCAGACCCGGGGAGTCTGGGGCCAACGTCCTGACTTTC. The chain is built from TRBV13 and TRBJ2-6, with D tentatively TRBD2 (5 bases). V was pared by 6 bases and J by 1 base, with 10 bases between. CDR3 length: 15 residues. The V gene's germline CDR1 is PRHDT and CDR2 FYEKMQ (reference sequence).

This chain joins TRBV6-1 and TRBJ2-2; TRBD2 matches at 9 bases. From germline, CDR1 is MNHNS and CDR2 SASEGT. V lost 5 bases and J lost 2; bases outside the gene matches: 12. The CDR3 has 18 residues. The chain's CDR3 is CASSPTSGRLQNTGELFF. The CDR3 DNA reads TGTGCCAGCAGTCCGACTAGCGGCAGATTACAAAACACCGGGGAGCTGTTTTTT.

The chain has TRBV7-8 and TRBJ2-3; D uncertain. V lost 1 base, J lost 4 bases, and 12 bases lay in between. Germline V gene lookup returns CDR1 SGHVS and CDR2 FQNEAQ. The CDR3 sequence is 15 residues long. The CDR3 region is CASSLDVSLADTQYF. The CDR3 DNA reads TGTGCCAGCAGCTTAGATGTGAGTCTCGCAGATACGCAGTATTTT.

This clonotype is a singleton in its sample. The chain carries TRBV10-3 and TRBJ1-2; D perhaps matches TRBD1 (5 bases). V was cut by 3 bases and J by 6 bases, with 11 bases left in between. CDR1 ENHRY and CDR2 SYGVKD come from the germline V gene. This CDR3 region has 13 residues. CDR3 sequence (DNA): TGTGCCATCAGTGACAGGGAAGGGGATGGCTACACCTTC. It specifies CAISDREGDGYTF.

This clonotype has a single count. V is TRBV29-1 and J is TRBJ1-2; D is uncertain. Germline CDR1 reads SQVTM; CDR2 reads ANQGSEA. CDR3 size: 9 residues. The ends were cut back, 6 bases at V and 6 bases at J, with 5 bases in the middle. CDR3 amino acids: CSVRDGYTF. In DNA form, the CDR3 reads TGCAGCGTAAGAGATGGCTACACCTTC.

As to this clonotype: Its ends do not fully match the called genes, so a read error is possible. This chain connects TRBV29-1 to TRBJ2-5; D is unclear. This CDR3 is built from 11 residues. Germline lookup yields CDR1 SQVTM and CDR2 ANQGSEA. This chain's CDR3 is CSVSKRESQYF. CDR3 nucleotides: TGCAGCGTTTCCAAGAGAGAGTCCCAGTACTTC.

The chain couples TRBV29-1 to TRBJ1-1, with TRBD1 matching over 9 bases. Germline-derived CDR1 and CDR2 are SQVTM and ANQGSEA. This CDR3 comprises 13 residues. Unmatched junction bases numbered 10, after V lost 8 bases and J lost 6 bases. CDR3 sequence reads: CSILQGASAEAFF. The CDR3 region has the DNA TGCAGCATCCTACAGGGGGCCTCGGCTGAAGCTTTCTTT.

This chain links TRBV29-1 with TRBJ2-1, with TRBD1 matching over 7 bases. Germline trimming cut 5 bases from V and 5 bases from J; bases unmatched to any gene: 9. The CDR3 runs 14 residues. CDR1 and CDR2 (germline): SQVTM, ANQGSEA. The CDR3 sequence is CSVREPGTDNEQFF. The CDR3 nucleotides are TGCAGCGTTCGCGAACCCGGGACAGACAATGAGCAGTTCTTC.

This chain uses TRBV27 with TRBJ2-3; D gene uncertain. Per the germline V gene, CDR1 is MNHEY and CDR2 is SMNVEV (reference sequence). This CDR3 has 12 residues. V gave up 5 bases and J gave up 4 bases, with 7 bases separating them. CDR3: CASSPIPDTQYF. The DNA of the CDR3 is TGTGCCAGCAGTCCTATACCAGATACGCAGTATTTT.

DNA of the CDR3: TGTGCCAGCAGCTTGCAAGGAACCTCTCTCGAGCAGTACTTC. Translation gives CASSLQGTSLEQYF. V gene TRBV5-4 combines with J gene TRBJ2-7; no reliable D call. Per germline, CDR1 SGHNT and CDR2 YYREEE (reference sequence). The V and J ends lost 1 base and 6 bases respectively, with 14 bases between them. The CDR3 totals 14 residues.

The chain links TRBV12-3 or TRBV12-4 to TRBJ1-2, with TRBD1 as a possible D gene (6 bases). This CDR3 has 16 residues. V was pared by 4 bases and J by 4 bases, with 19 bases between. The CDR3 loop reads CASSSRYRVQAYGYTF. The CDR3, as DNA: TGTGCCAGCAGTTCACGCTACAGGGTTCAGGCCTATGGCTACACCTTC.

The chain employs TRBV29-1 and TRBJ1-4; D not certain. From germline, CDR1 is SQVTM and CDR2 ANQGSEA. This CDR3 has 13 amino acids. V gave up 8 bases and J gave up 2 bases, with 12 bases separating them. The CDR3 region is CSSKETTNEKLFF. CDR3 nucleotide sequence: TGCAGCTCTAAGGAGACCACTAATGAAAAACTGTTTTTT.

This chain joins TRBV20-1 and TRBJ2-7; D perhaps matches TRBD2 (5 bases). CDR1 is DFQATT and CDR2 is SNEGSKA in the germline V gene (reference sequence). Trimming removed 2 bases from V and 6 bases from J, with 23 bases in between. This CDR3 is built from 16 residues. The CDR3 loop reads CSARRPDSGSISEQYF. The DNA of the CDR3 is TGCAGTGCTAGAAGGCCGGACTCGGGGTCTATTAGCGAGCAGTACTTC.

This chain's CDR3 is CASSEGVDTEAFF. The CDR3 bases are TGTGCCAGCAGCGAGGGGGTTGACACTGAAGCTTTCTTT. This sequence joins TRBV7-2 and TRBJ1-1; tentatively, D is TRBD1 (6 bases). Germline CDR1 SGHTA, CDR2 FQGNSA. The CDR3 totals 13 residues. V was cut by 5 bases and J by 3 bases, with 10 bases left in between.